This is a list of T cell receptor beta chains from one sample in a study of CD8+ T cells in alopecia areata. Sequenced by immunoSEQ multiplex PCR; TCRdb stores in-frame clones only, minus some. The sample lists about 150,000 clones, about 51% occurring once. The source material was CD8+ T cells sorted from blood, sampled at week 0. The source is a human donor with alopecia areata. The CDR3 runs from the conserved cysteine through the conserved F or W. Fields, in order: D gene, J gene, V gene, clone size, CDR3 protein, CDR3 DNA. D genes are given only for firm matches. Expanded clones get a size class; other rows say once, few or many, or leave the size out.

d_gene: .
j_gene: TRBJ2-7
v_gene: TRBV27
abundance: .
CDR3aa: CASSLTASSYEQYF
CDR3nt: TGTGCCAGCAGTTTGACGGCGAGCTCCTACGAGCAGTACTTC

d_gene: .
j_gene: TRBJ1-2
v_gene: TRBV2
abundance: .
CDR3aa: CASSEGRVYGYTF
CDR3nt: TGTGCCAGCAGTGAGGGCAGGGTCTATGGCTACACCTTC

d_gene: TRBD2
j_gene: TRBJ2-3
v_gene: TRBV25-1
abundance: .
CDR3aa: CASSEMVAGTSDTQYF
CDR3nt: TGTGCCAGCAGTGAGATGGTAGCGGGGACCTCAGATACGCAGTATTTT

d_gene: TRBD2
j_gene: TRBJ2-1
v_gene: TRBV10-3
abundance: .
CDR3aa: CAISESPAGTDNEQFF
CDR3nt: TGTGCCATCAGTGAGTCGCCAGCGGGGACCGACAATGAGCAGTTCTTC

d_gene: TRBD1
j_gene: TRBJ1-4
v_gene: TRBV5-1
abundance: .
CDR3aa: CASSLTWTGREKLFF
CDR3nt: TGCGCCAGCAGCTTAACCTGGACAGGAAGAGAAAAACTGTTTTTT

d_gene: .
j_gene: TRBJ2-1
v_gene: TRBV6-5
abundance: .
CDR3aa: CASSYQGNPNNEQFF
CDR3nt: TGTGCCAGCAGTTACCAGGGGAACCCCAACAATGAGCAGTTCTTC

d_gene: .
j_gene: TRBJ1-1
v_gene: TRBV30
abundance: .
CDR3aa: CAWNKGIGTEAFF
CDR3nt: TGTGCCTGGAACAAGGGGATAGGGACTGAAGCTTTCTTT

d_gene: TRBD1
j_gene: TRBJ2-7
v_gene: TRBV5-6
abundance: .
CDR3aa: CASSPGTGGLAYEQYF
CDR3nt: TGTGCCAGCAGCCCCGGGACAGGGGGCCTCGCCTACGAGCAGTACTTC

d_gene: .
j_gene: TRBJ2-7
v_gene: TRBV13
abundance: .
CDR3aa: CASSERSSYEQYF
CDR3nt: TGTGCCAGCTCGGAGCGGAGCTCCTACGAGCAGTACTTC

d_gene: .
j_gene: TRBJ1-2
v_gene: TRBV11-2
abundance: .
CDR3aa: CASSGVKEGVWGYTF
CDR3nt: TGTGCCAGCAGCGGCGTGAAGGAGGGAGTTTGGGGCTACACCTTC

d_gene: .
j_gene: TRBJ2-5
v_gene: TRBV19
abundance: .
CDR3aa: CASSRPGPRETQYF
CDR3nt: TGTGCCAGTAGCAGACCGGGACCTAGGGAGACCCAGTACTTC

d_gene: .
j_gene: TRBJ1-6
v_gene: TRBV4-3
abundance: .
CDR3aa: CASSQERQGNSPLHF
CDR3nt: TGCGCCAGCAGCCAAGAAAGGCAGGGGAATTCACCCCTCCACTTT

d_gene: TRBD1
j_gene: TRBJ2-1
v_gene: TRBV30
abundance: few
CDR3aa: CAWSVRTGDGNEQFF
CDR3nt: TGTGCCTGGAGTGTCCGGACAGGGGATGGCAATGAGCAGTTCTTC

d_gene: .
j_gene: TRBJ2-7
v_gene: TRBV13
abundance: .
CDR3aa: CASSLEQSSYEQYF
CDR3nt: TGTGCCAGCAGCTTAGAACAGAGCTCCTACGAGCAGTACTTC

d_gene: TRBD1
j_gene: TRBJ2-1
v_gene: TRBV7-8
abundance: .
CDR3aa: CASSEVRQGASYNEQFF
CDR3nt: TGTGCCAGCAGCGAAGTTCGACAGGGGGCTTCCTACAATGAGCAGTTCTTC

d_gene: .
j_gene: TRBJ2-7
v_gene: TRBV29-1
abundance: .
CDR3aa: CSVEDLTGNSYEQYF
CDR3nt: TGCAGCGTTGAAGATCTAACAGGCAACTCCTACGAGCAGTACTTC

d_gene: .
j_gene: TRBJ2-6
v_gene: TRBV30
abundance: .
CDR3aa: CAWSNAGQTISGANVLTF
CDR3nt: TGTGCCTGGAGTAATGCGGGACAGACCATCTCTGGGGCCAACGTCCTGACTTTC

d_gene: TRBD2
j_gene: TRBJ2-5
v_gene: TRBV2
abundance: .
CDR3aa: CASSEYLAGATKKSETQYF
CDR3nt: TGTGCCAGCAGTGAATACCTAGCGGGGGCCACGAAAAAGTCAGAGACCCAGTACTTC

d_gene: TRBD2
j_gene: TRBJ2-3
v_gene: TRBV29-1
abundance: few
CDR3aa: CSVSIAGGLDTQYF
CDR3nt: TGCAGCGTCTCCATAGCGGGGGGCTTGGATACGCAGTATTTT

d_gene: .
j_gene: TRBJ1-2
v_gene: TRBV4-2
abundance: .
CDR3aa: CASSQSGGGYTF
CDR3nt: TGTGCCAGCAGCCAGTCAGGAGGTGGCTACACCTTC

d_gene: .
j_gene: TRBJ1-1
v_gene: TRBV30
abundance: few
CDR3aa: CAWRGGREAFF
CDR3nt: TGTGCCTGGAGGGGGGGCAGAGAAGCTTTCTTT

d_gene: .
j_gene: TRBJ2-7
v_gene: TRBV4-1
abundance: few
CDR3aa: CASSQEWGSSYEQYF
CDR3nt: TGCGCCAGCAGCCAAGAATGGGGGAGCTCCTACGAGCAGTACTTC

d_gene: .
j_gene: TRBJ2-7
v_gene: TRBV5-8
abundance: many
CDR3aa: CASSLGAYEQYF
CDR3nt: TGTGCCAGCAGCTTAGGGGCCTACGAGCAGTACTTC

d_gene: .
j_gene: TRBJ1-1
v_gene: TRBV30
abundance: once
CDR3aa: CAWGLNTEAFF
CDR3nt: TGTGCCTGGGGCCTGAACACTGAAGCTTTCTTT

d_gene: .
j_gene: TRBJ1-2
v_gene: TRBV12-5
abundance: .
CDR3aa: CASGFQTVPGGYTF
CDR3nt: TGTGCTAGTGGTTTCCAGACAGTGCCGGGGGGCTACACCTTC

d_gene: .
j_gene: TRBJ1-1
v_gene: TRBV4-1
abundance: once
CDR3aa: CASSSQDPAGEAFF
CDR3nt: TGCGCCAGCAGCTCTCAGGACCCGGCCGGTGAAGCTTTCTTT

d_gene: .
j_gene: TRBJ1-2
v_gene: TRBV29-1
abundance: few
CDR3aa: CSVDSKIDYGYTF
CDR3nt: TGCAGCGTCGACAGCAAAATAGACTATGGCTACACCTTC

d_gene: TRBD2
j_gene: TRBJ2-1
v_gene: TRBV9
abundance: .
CDR3aa: CASSVVQLSGGLNEQFF
CDR3nt: TGTGCCAGCAGCGTAGTCCAATTATCGGGGGGGCTCAATGAGCAGTTCTTC

d_gene: .
j_gene: TRBJ2-7
v_gene: TRBV6-5
abundance: few
CDR3aa: CASSYSGSRLYEQYF
CDR3nt: TGTGCCAGCAGTTACTCGGGAAGCCGGCTCTACGAGCAGTACTTC

d_gene: .
j_gene: TRBJ1-6
v_gene: TRBV10-2
abundance: few
CDR3aa: CASRGRGPSPLHF
CDR3nt: TGCGCCAGCAGGGGAAGGGGCCCTTCACCCCTCCACTTT

d_gene: .
j_gene: TRBJ2-2
v_gene: TRBV5-6
abundance: .
CDR3aa: CASSRQNLWDTGELFF
CDR3nt: TGTGCCAGCAGCCGCCAAAATCTATGGGACACCGGGGAGCTGTTTTTT

d_gene: .
j_gene: TRBJ2-1
v_gene: TRBV11-2
abundance: few
CDR3aa: CASSATGMGYNEQFF
CDR3nt: TGTGCCAGCAGCGCCACTGGCATGGGGTACAATGAGCAGTTCTTC

d_gene: .
j_gene: TRBJ2-1
v_gene: TRBV30
abundance: .
CDR3aa: CAWTNGGPYNEQFF
CDR3nt: TGTGCCTGGACTAACGGGGGCCCGTACAATGAGCAGTTCTTC

d_gene: .
j_gene: TRBJ2-2
v_gene: TRBV4-3
abundance: .
CDR3aa: CASSQDRGAIGELFF
CDR3nt: TGCGCCAGCAGCCAAGATCGGGGGGCAATCGGGGAGCTGTTTTTT

d_gene: TRBD1
j_gene: TRBJ1-2
v_gene: TRBV4-1
abundance: .
CDR3aa: CASSQPGTEDSDGYTF
CDR3nt: TGCGCCAGCAGCCAACCAGGGACAGAAGACTCCGATGGCTACACCTTC

d_gene: TRBD1
j_gene: TRBJ1-2
v_gene: TRBV7-6
abundance: .
CDR3aa: CASSAGTGIYGYTF
CDR3nt: TGTGCCAGCAGCGCCGGGACAGGCATTTATGGCTACACCTTC

d_gene: TRBD2
j_gene: TRBJ2-1
v_gene: TRBV15
abundance: .
CDR3aa: CATSSSAGGLNEQFF
CDR3nt: TGTGCCACCAGCAGTTCAGCGGGGGGCCTCAATGAGCAGTTCTTC

d_gene: .
j_gene: TRBJ2-3
v_gene: TRBV5-4
abundance: few
CDR3aa: CASSTGGSSTDTQYF
CDR3nt: TGTGCCAGCAGCACGGGTGGGTCTAGCACAGATACGCAGTATTTT

d_gene: .
j_gene: TRBJ1-2
v_gene: TRBV29-1
abundance: .
CDR3aa: CSVPFLNGYTF
CDR3nt: TGCAGCGTTCCCTTTTTAAATGGCTACACCTTC

d_gene: .
j_gene: TRBJ1-3
v_gene: TRBV7-2
abundance: .
CDR3aa: CASSFLGRGTGNTIYF
CDR3nt: TGTGCCAGCAGCTTTTTGGGCAGGGGTACTGGAAACACCATATATTTT